The clone carrying this T cell receptor (beta chain) has more than one count but fewer than ten. From the 5' RACE reads, TCRdb called clonotypes with MiXCR, one entry per CDR3 protein. The table includes tens of thousands of distinct CDR3 sequences, over 13% detected once. This record comes from a study of early T cells in non-severe SARS-CoV-2 infection. V was shortened by 3 bases and J by 4 bases, with 9 bases between the two germline ends. The CDR3 sequence is 13 residues long. The V gene's germline CDR1 is SGDLS and CDR2 YYNGEE. The receptor's source is an adult who was a healthcare worker with PCR-confirmed SARS-CoV-2 infection or an uninfected control (not recorded which). Sequencing input: whole blood. This chain connects TRBV9 to TRBJ2-3; no definite D call. CDR3 nucleotide sequence: TGTGCCAGCAGCGATCCATCCTCAGATACGCAGTATTTT. Amino acid sequence: CASSDPSSDTQYF.